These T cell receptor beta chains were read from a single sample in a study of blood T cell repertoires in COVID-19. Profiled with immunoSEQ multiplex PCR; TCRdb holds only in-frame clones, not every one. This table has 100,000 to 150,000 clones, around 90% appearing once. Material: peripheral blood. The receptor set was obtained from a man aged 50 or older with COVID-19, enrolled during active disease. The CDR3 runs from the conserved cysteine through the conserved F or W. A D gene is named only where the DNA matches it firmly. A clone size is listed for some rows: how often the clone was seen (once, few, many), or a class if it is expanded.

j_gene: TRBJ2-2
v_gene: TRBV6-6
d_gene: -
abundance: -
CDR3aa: CASSPSRRGHTGELFF
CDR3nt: TGTGCCAGCAGTCCCTCCCGTAGGGGCCACACCGGGGAGCTGTTTTTT

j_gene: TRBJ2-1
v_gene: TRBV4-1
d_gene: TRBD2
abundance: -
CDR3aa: CASSQDRVAGVYNEQFF
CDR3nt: TGCGCCAGCAGCCAAGATCGAGTAGCGGGAGTCTACAATGAGCAGTTCTTC

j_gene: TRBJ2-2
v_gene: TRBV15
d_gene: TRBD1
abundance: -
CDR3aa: CATSKTGGFTGELFF
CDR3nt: TGTGCCACCAGCAAGACAGGGGGCTTCACCGGGGAGCTGTTTTTT

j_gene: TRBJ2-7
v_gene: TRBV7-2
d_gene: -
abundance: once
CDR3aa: CASSARPQELAPYEQYF
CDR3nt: TGTGCCAGCAGCGCCAGACCCCAGGAACTGGCTCCCTACGAGCAGTACTTC

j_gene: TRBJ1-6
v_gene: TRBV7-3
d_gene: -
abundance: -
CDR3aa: CASSLKGRGHSPLHF
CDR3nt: TGTGCCAGCAGCTTAAAGGGCAGGGGTCATTCACCCCTCCACTTT

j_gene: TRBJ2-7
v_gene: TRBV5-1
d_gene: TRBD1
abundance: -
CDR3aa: CASSLGQGGEQYF
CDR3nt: TGCGCCAGCAGCTTAGGACAGGGTGGGGAGCAGTACTTC

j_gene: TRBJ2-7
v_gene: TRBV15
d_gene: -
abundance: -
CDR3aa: CATSRDPREQYF
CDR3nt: TGTGCCACCAGCAGAGATCCCCGCGAGCAGTACTTC

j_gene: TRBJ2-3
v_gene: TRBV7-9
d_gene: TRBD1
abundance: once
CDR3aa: CASSFPRGRGDTQYF
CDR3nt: TGTGCCAGCAGCTTCCCCAGGGGGCGCGGAGATACGCAGTATTTT

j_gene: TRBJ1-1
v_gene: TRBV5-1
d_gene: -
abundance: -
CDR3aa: CASSLTGMNTEAFF
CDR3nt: TGCGCCAGCAGCTTGACAGGGATGAACACTGAAGCTTTCTTT

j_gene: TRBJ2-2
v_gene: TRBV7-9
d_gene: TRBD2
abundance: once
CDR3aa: CASSLNGLAGDSGELFF
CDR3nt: TGTGCCAGCAGCTTAAATGGACTAGCGGGAGACAGCGGGGAGCTGTTTTTT

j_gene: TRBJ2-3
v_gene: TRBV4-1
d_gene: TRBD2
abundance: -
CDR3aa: CASSQLAGGRDTQYF
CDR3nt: TGCGCCAGCAGCCAACTAGCGGGGGGGAGAGATACGCAGTATTTT

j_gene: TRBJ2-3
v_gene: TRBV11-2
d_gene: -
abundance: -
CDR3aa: CASSLDQGIRTDTQYF
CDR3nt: TGTGCCAGCAGCTTAGATCAGGGGATCCGCACAGATACGCAGTATTTT

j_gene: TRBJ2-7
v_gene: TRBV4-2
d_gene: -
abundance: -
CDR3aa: CASSQEGSGFSYEQYF
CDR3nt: TGTGCCAGCAGCCAAGAGGGTAGCGGATTCTCCTACGAGCAGTACTTC

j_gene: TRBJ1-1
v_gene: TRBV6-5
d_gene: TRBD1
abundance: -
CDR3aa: CASRGTGVNTEAFF
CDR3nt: TGTGCCAGCAGGGGGACAGGTGTGAACACTGAAGCTTTCTTT

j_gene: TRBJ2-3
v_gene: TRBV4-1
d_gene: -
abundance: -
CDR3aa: CASSQDLIYTDTQYF
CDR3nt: TGCGCCAGCAGCCAAGATCTCATCTACACAGATACGCAGTATTTT

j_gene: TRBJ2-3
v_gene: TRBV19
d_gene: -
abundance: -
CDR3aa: CASNLGSPTDTQYF
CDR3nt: TGTGCCAGTAACCTGGGCTCCCCCACAGATACGCAGTATTTT

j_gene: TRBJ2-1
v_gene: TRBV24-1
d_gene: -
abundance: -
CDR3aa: CATSDPLQFF
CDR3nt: TGTGCCACCAGTGACCCACTGCAGTTCTTC

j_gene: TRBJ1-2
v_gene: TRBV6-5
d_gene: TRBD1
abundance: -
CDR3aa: CASSRRTGENYGYTF
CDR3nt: TGTGCCAGCAGTAGACGGACAGGGGAAAACTATGGCTACACCTTC

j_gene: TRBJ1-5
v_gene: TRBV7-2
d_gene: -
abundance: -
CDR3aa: CASSLAQGYQPQHF
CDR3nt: TGTGCCAGCAGCTTAGCGCAGGGGTATCAGCCCCAGCATTTT

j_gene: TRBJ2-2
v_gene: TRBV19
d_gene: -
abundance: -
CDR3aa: CASRGVGTTGELFF
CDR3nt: TGTGCCAGCCGCGGGGTAGGGACCACCGGGGAGCTGTTTTTT

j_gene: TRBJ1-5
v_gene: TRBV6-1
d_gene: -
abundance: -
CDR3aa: CASSFTDSNQPQHF
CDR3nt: TGTGCCAGCAGTTTCACAGATAGCAATCAGCCCCAGCATTTT

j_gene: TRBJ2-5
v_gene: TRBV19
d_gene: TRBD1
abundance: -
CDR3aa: CASSIMGQGPQETQYF
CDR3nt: TGTGCCAGTAGTATAATGGGACAGGGGCCGCAAGAGACCCAGTACTTC

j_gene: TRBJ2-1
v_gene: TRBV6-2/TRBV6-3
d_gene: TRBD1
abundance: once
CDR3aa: CASSFRQGYNEQFF
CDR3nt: TGTGCCAGCAGTTTCAGACAGGGCTACAATGAGCAGTTCTTC

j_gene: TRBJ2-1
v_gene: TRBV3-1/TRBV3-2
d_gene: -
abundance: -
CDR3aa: CASSPTGGVGDNEQFF
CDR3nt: TGTGCCAGCAGCCCGACCGGGGGAGTAGGTGACAATGAGCAGTTCTTC

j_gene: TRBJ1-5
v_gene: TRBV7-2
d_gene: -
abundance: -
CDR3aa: CASSLDRYNQPQHF
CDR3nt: TGTGCCAGCAGCTTAGACAGATACAATCAGCCCCAGCATTTT

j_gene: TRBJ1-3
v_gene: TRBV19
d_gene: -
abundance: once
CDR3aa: CASNEAGASSGNTIYF
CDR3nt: TGTGCCAGTAATGAGGCGGGCGCCTCCTCTGGAAACACCATATATTTT